Listed below are T cell receptor beta chains from one sample, sequenced in a study of blood T cell repertoires in COVID-19. Assay: immunoSEQ multiplex PCR; the TCRdb copy retains only in-frame clones and omits some. Of 35,000 to 45,000 clones in the sample, approximately 86% were seen once. The sample comprised peripheral blood. The receptors shown here come from a human donor in a cohort sampled during active COVID-19. Both conserved end residues are trimmed from each CDR3. Fields, in order: CDR3 protein, V gene, J gene.

ASSQEGAGVRANVLT,TRBV4-3,TRBJ2-6
ASAPDQVPEAF,TRBV5-4,TRBJ1-1
ASSQDFGGRTEAF,TRBV4-3,TRBJ1-1
ASIRQLPTEKLF,TRBV6-5,TRBJ1-4
ASSDYGYT,TRBV25-1,TRBJ1-2
ASSLAAGGLGDTQY,TRBV5-1,TRBJ2-3
ASSTGTGVVGGYT,TRBV4-3,TRBJ1-2
ASILLPTGPNEQF,TRBV7-9,TRBJ2-1
ASSLRGLDDTQY,TRBV7-2,TRBJ2-3
ASSGRQGKYTEAF,TRBV27,TRBJ1-1
SAGDQPQH,TRBV20-1,TRBJ1-5
ASTSGGRYNGELF,TRBV6-4,TRBJ2-2
ASSPDRFGELF,TRBV5-4,TRBJ2-2
ATSRDRDRRNIQY,TRBV15,TRBJ2-4
ASGLVLSPAGGGAHYEQY,TRBV12-5,TRBJ2-7
AWEMGLGGTDTQY,TRBV30,TRBJ2-3
ASSLLGQGGGMNTEAF,TRBV27,TRBJ1-1
ASSIGTGDNYGYT,TRBV5-1,TRBJ1-2
ASSNLRGANEKLF,TRBV28,TRBJ1-4
ASSYSGLSSYNEQF,TRBV6-5,TRBJ2-1
ASSQDPGTQNTEAF,TRBV4-3,TRBJ1-1
ASRADVNRGDTQY,TRBV6-5,TRBJ2-3
ASSSQGYNYGYT,TRBV5-4,TRBJ1-2
ASSQDLGTDPGLAGGNTDTQY,TRBV3-1/TRBV3-2,TRBJ2-3
ASSLVEGNSPLH,TRBV13,TRBJ1-6
ATSPGGKEAF,TRBV24-1,TRBJ1-1
ASSYSRGGYNEQF,TRBV9,TRBJ2-1
ASSSNRAGELF,TRBV7-3,TRBJ2-2
ASSQGAGDSYGYT,TRBV3-1/TRBV3-2,TRBJ1-2
AWSRGAGTEAF,TRBV30,TRBJ1-1
ATGGTDTQY,TRBV19,TRBJ2-3
ASSLNRPTNEKLF,TRBV7-2,TRBJ1-4
ASSPYTNTEAF,TRBV7-9,TRBJ1-1
ASSLSSRLAGQYEQY,TRBV7-2,TRBJ2-7
ASSQSRTSGGFTGTQY,TRBV3-1/TRBV3-2,TRBJ2-3
ASSPGYEKLF,TRBV7-9,TRBJ1-4
ATSRDGQAEKLF,TRBV15,TRBJ1-4
ASSLDSSLQF,TRBV5-8,TRBJ2-1
ASSIRDRSSEQY,TRBV13,TRBJ2-7
ASRESQGAGGANVLT,TRBV6-1,TRBJ2-6
ASSTDRAPVNYGYT,TRBV19,TRBJ1-2
ASSQDRGGNLF,TRBV3-1/TRBV3-2,TRBJ1-4
ASRRQGNTGELF,TRBV6-5,TRBJ2-2
ASSPREGRLYGYT,TRBV27,TRBJ1-2
AWRRGGSTEAF,TRBV30,TRBJ1-1
ASSVSRAGTEAF,TRBV9,TRBJ1-1
ASKKVGSGGPQH,TRBV2,TRBJ1-5